A selection of T cell receptor beta chains follows, all from one sample in a study of T cells in Graves' hyperthyroidism and ophthalmopathy. MiXCR, run by TCRdb on the multiplex PCR reads, gives a single entry per CDR3 protein. The table records 530,000 or so distinct CDR3 sequences, 15% to 20% of them present only once. The sequencing sample was made of blood. The receptors here all came from a woman aged 18-30 years with Graves' ophthalmopathy. Both conserved end residues are part of each CDR3. The D gene is left open where the match is weak. The size field is filled for only some rows; it gives once, few, many or a size class.

v_call	d_call	clone_size	j_call	cdr3_nt	cdr3_aa
TRBV7-3	.	many	TRBJ2-3	TGTGCCAGCAGCCCCGGAGGGGGAGACGGAGATACGCAGTATTTT	CASSPGGGDGDTQYF
TRBV28	.	many	TRBJ2-1	TGTGCCAGCAGTGGCACTTTAAAGTCAGGAGACAATGAGCAGTTCTTC	CASSGTLKSGDNEQFF
TRBV12-3/TRBV12-4	TRBD1	.	TRBJ2-7	TGTGCCAGCAGTCTCCGGGACAGGGTGGGGAGGCAGTACTTC	CASSLRDRVGRQYF
TRBV3-1	.	many	TRBJ1-1	TGTGCCAGCAGCCAAGTAGGGGCGAACACTGAAGCTTTCTTT	CASSQVGANTEAFF
TRBV6-1	TRBD2	many	TRBJ2-7	TGTGCCAGCAGTCAGGCGGGAGCGTCTTACGAGCAGTACTTC	CASSQAGASYEQYF
TRBV30	TRBD2	.	TRBJ2-7	TGTGCCTGGACCCGATCTCCGGGACTAGCGGGGGCTATCCAGTACGAGCAGTACTTC	CAWTRSPGLAGAIQYEQYF
TRBV12-3/TRBV12-4	.	.	TRBJ2-7	TGTGCCAGCAGTTTGGGACCCCGAGAAACCTACGAGCAGTACTTC	CASSLGPRETYEQYF
TRBV28	TRBD1	.	TRBJ2-5	TGTGCCAGCAGTTCGGGACAGGGAGGGAAGACCCAGTACTTC	CASSSGQGGKTQYF
TRBV29-1	.	few	TRBJ2-7	TGCAGCGTTGAAGTACTACCGGAGGGCCTAAACAGCTACGAGCAGTACTTC	CSVEVLPEGLNSYEQYF
TRBV7-3	TRBD1	many	TRBJ2-3	TGTGCCAGCAGTGACAACCAGGGGGACCGCACAGATACGCAGTATTTT	CASSDNQGDRTDTQYF
TRBV7-9	.	many	TRBJ2-1	TGTGCCAGCAGCTTAATCCCCGGGGGCCCCTCCTACAATGAGCAGTTCTTC	CASSLIPGGPSYNEQFF
TRBV7-9	.	few	TRBJ1-2	TGTGCCAGCAGCTTAGGAAGTTCCGGGGTTGAGGACTATGGCTACACCTTC	CASSLGSSGVEDYGYTF
TRBV25-1	.	.	TRBJ2-1	TGTGCCAGCAGTGAAAGTGATGAGCAGTTCTTC	CASSESDEQFF
TRBV20-1	TRBD2	many	TRBJ2-7	TGCAGTGCTACCGGGACTAGCGGGGGGGGTTACGAGCAGTACTTC	CSATGTSGGGYEQYF
TRBV7-8	TRBD1	many	TRBJ1-3	TGTGCCAGCAGCCTAACCGGACAGGGAGGTTCCTCTGGAAACACCATATATTTT	CASSLTGQGGSSGNTIYF
TRBV7-3	.	.	TRBJ2-5	TGTGCCAGCAGCTTTGGTCCTCGGGAGACCCAGTACTTC	CASSFGPRETQYF
TRBV20-1	TRBD1	once	TRBJ1-2	TGCAGTGCTCCCGGGACAGGATTATATGGCTACACCTTC	CSAPGTGLYGYTF
TRBV9	.	few	TRBJ2-1	TGTGCCAGCAGCGTAGATAGTGCCTACAATGAGCAGTTCTTC	CASSVDSAYNEQFF
TRBV6-1	.	many	TRBJ1-3	TGTGCCAGCAGTGAAACCCCAGGTGGAAACACCATATATTTT	CASSETPGGNTIYF
TRBV7-9	.	few	TRBJ2-2	TGTGCCAGCAGCTTAGACCCACAGGGTTCAACCGGGGAGCTGTTTTTT	CASSLDPQGSTGELFF
TRBV3-2	.	.	TRBJ2-2	TGTGCCAGCAGGGGGGGGACTAGCGGAAACACCGGGGAGCTGTTTTTT	CASRGGTSGNTGELFF
TRBV7-3	.	many	TRBJ2-7	TGTGCCAGCAGCTTAACCCTGAGGGACGAGCAGTACTTC	CASSLTLRDEQYF
TRBV5-8	.	.	TRBJ2-2	TGTGCCAGCTTTAGGGGGTACACCGGGGAGCTGTTTTTT	CASFRGYTGELFF
TRBV28	TRBD1	many	TRBJ1-6	TGTGCCACTAGCCCCGACAGGGCTTATAATTCACCCCTCCACTTT	CATSPDRAYNSPLHF
TRBV29-1	TRBD1	few	TRBJ2-5	TGCAGCGTTGATAGGGGGCTAGAGGAGACCCAGTACTTC	CSVDRGLEETQYF
TRBV5-6	TRBD1	few	TRBJ2-1	TGTGCCAGCAGCCCCCTAGGGACAGGGGGCGATGAGCAGTTCTTC	CASSPLGTGGDEQFF
TRBV20-1	.	many	TRBJ2-7	TGCAGTGCTAGAGGGGGACGGGACTACGAGCAGTACTTC	CSARGGRDYEQYF
TRBV25-1	.	.	TRBJ1-1	TGTGCCAGCAGTGATTGGGGGCGCGGCACTGAAGCTTTCTTT	CASSDWGRGTEAFF
TRBV4-1	.	many	TRBJ1-1	TGTGCCAGCAGCCACGACACTGAAGCTTTCTTT	CASSHDTEAFF
TRBV4-1	TRBD1	many	TRBJ2-7	TGCGCCAGCAGCCAGGATCCGGGACAGGGGGCCTATGAGCAGTACTTC	CASSQDPGQGAYEQYF
TRBV6-2/TRBV6-3	TRBD1	few	TRBJ2-1	TGTGCCAGCAGCCAATCAGACAGGGGTTCCGTGCAGTTCTTC	CASSQSDRGSVQFF
TRBV11-2	.	many	TRBJ1-1	TGTGCCAGCAGCTTAGAGGGTTGGTGGGGAAGGAACACTGAAGCTTTCTTT	CASSLEGWWGRNTEAFF
TRBV11-2	TRBD2	many	TRBJ2-5	TGTGCCAGCAGCTTTCAGATTAGCGGGAGTTTCCAGTACTTC	CASSFQISGSFQYF
TRBV5-1	.	.	TRBJ1-6	TGCGCCAGCAGCGAGCAGGGGCCCGCGGGAGGACCCCTCCACTTT	CASSEQGPAGGPLHF
TRBV2	TRBD2	few	TRBJ2-3	TGTGCCAGCAGTGAAACAAGGAGCGGGGGGGGTACGCAGTATTTT	CASSETRSGGGTQYF
TRBV4-2	TRBD2	.	TRBJ2-3	TGTGCCAGCAGCCGGGGACTAGCGGGAGAGAAAGATACGCAGTATTTT	CASSRGLAGEKDTQYF
TRBV12-3/TRBV12-4	TRBD1	.	TRBJ2-6	TGTGCCAGCAGTTTATTGCGGGACAGGGCCACGGGGGCCAACGTCCTGACTTTC	CASSLLRDRATGANVLTF
TRBV27	TRBD2	.	TRBJ2-1	TGTGCCAGCAGTTTATGGACTAGCTCCTATGAGCAGTTCTTC	CASSLWTSSYEQFF
TRBV5-1	.	.	TRBJ2-1	TGCGCCAGCAGCTTCCGACAGTCCTACGAGCAGTTCTTC	CASSFRQSYEQFF
TRBV28	TRBD2	many	TRBJ2-3	TGTGCCAGCAGGCCTACTAGCGGGATGACAGATACGCAGTATTTT	CASRPTSGMTDTQYF